The T cell receptor (beta chain) described here comes from a study of CD8 T cells in ankylosing spondylitis. TCRdb processed the 5' RACE reads anew with MiXCR; each CDR3 protein has one entry. The sample includes 85,000 to 100,000 distinct CDR3 sequences, 8% to 10% of them seen just once. Trimming took 7 bases from V and 5 from J; bases not matched to a gene: 9. There are 14 residues in the CDR3. Germline CDR1 is SQVTM and CDR2 is ANQGSEA. This clonotype appeared many times. This chain joins TRBV29-1 and TRBJ2-5; 11 positions match TRBD2. The source of this sequence is a male donor with ankylosing spondylitis or in good health (not recorded which). What was sequenced was blood, either unsorted or a sorted T cell fraction (not recorded which). The CDR3 protein is CSAGSGRAGETQYF. The CDR3 DNA reads TGCAGCGCAGGTAGCGGGAGGGCCGGGGAGACCCAGTACTTC.